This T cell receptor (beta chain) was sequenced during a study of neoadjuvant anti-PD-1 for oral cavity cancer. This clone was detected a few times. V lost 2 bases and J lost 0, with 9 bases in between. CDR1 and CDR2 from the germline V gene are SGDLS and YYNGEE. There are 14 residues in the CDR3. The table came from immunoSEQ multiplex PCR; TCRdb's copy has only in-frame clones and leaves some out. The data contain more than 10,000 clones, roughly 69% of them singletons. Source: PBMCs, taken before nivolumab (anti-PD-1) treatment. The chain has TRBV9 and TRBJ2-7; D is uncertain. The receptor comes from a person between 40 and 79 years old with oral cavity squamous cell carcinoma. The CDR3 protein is CASSVVATSYEQYF. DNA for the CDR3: TGTGCCAGCAGCGTGGTTGCTACCTCCTACGAGCAGTACTTC.